The clone carrying this T cell receptor (beta chain) was observed a few times. This sample was taken from a study of blood T cell repertoires in COVID-19. The germline V gene encodes CDR1 SGHNT and CDR2 YYREEE (reference sequence). The V end was cut by 4 bases, the J end by 0 bases, with 15 bases between. The length of the CDR3 is 16 residues. In the source study's methods: Reference gene primer amplification yielded estimated nucleated cell counts. TCRdb's copy holds only in-frame clones and misses some; the assay was immunoSEQ multiplex PCR. That table supplies the V and J calls and clone size; D and trimming were determined from the DNA. Altogether about 200,000 clones are present, more than 70% being singletons, with the ten largest covering approximately 8.1%. The study drew participants aged about 18 to 89 years from around 24 US areas. Membership in each cohort depended on participant-reported clinical history.

This receptor was taken from a young woman who had recovered from COVID-19. This sequence joins TRBV5-4 and TRBJ2-3; tentative D call: TRBD2 (7 bases). Sequencing was carried out using PBMCs or T cells enriched from blood (not recorded which). Here the CDR3 reads CASSAGRGASTDTQYF. CDR3 in DNA: TGTGCCAGCAGCGCAGGCCGGGGGGCCAGCACAGATACGCAGTATTTT.